This record looks at one T cell receptor beta chain sequence and its context. No antigen is known for it. One junction end disagrees with the germline gene, perhaps due to a read error. To sequence the TCRbeta CDR3 region, genomic DNA was isolated from the sorted cells. The immunoSEQ Assay was used to sequence the TCRbeta CDR3 regions. In TCRdb, the immuneACCESS table is reduced to in-frame sequences with V and J assigned. These tables do not hold every clone; where another copy was compared, an unresolved V gene accounts for under half, and the others remain unexplained. For this sample the table gives roughly 92,000 clones, of which more than 85% were detected only once. About 3.6% of the sample goes to the ten largest clones. The data stem from a study of OX40 agonist ivuxolimab in advanced cancers. Background for the entire study: Ivuxolimab was an agonistic, fully human IgG2 monoclonal antibody directed against OX40 (CD134), a costimulatory receptor. Intravenous ivuxolimab was administered to patients every 2 weeks at six dose levels: 0.01, 0.1, 0.3, 1.5, 3 and 10 mg/kg. Of the approximately 53 patients in dose escalation, about 20 had hepatocellular carcinoma, roughly 15 had melanoma, 9 had renal cell carcinoma and 9 had head and neck cancer. In the dose-escalation cohort, around four fifths of patients were male, and the mean age was 60 years with a range of 23 to 79. Patients were allowed to have had prior anti-PD-1, anti-PD-L1 or anti-CTLA-4 therapy, and around 40% of the dose-escalation patients had previously received checkpoint inhibitors. Partial responses occurred in three dose-escalation patients, of whom one had hepatocellular carcinoma and two had cutaneous melanoma. Peripheral TCRbeta sequencing aimed to test whether ivuxolimab altered TCR sequence diversity and caused clonal T-cell expansion. The paper describes the monotherapy dose-escalation part (N = 52 patients) of the phase I trial of ivuxolimab.

Per the germline V gene (reference sequence), SSHAT is the CDR1 and FNYEAQ is the CDR2. The CDR3, cysteine through phenylalanine, is 14 amino acids long. Only CDR3 DNA is held: 42 bases, read in frame from base 1. The trial excluded patients who had a history of autoimmune disease or were on systemic immunosuppression. Peripheral blood for TCR sequencing was drawn from every dose cohort at baseline, at cycle 4 day 1 and at cycle 7 day 1. The samples were taken from a phase I, first-in-human, multicenter, open-label dose-escalation trial of ivuxolimab. Adults with locally advanced or metastatic melanoma, renal cell carcinoma, hepatocellular carcinoma or head and neck squamous cell carcinoma were enrolled in the trial. Before TCR sequencing, CD4+ T cells and CD8+ T cells from peripheral blood were sorted into separate populations. What the research found in general, with its limitations: Partial responders in the 0.1-3.0 mg/kg groups had among the lowest normalized peripheral clonal expansion, especially among CD8+ T cells. On average, CD8+ T cells showed more expanded clones than CD4+ T cells after ivuxolimab. Low levels of normalized T-cell clonal expansion were also shown by some nonresponding patients. The antigen specificity of the clonally expanded peripheral T cells was not determined. At doses of 0.1 to 3.0 mg/kg, clonal expansion of both CD4+ and CD8+ blood T cells was observed from baseline to week 6.

The sample was CD4+ or CD8+ T cells sorted from blood, taken in a trial of the OX40 agonist ivuxolimab. The chain is assembled from TRBV7-7 and TRBJ2-5; the D region is possibly TRBD1 or TRBD2, each matching across 5 bases. This receptor was identified in an adult with an advanced solid tumor such as melanoma, head and neck, liver or kidney cancer. The DNA is as follows: TGTGCTAGCAGCTCGGGGACGGGACAAGAGACCCAGTACTTC. This codes for CASSSGTGQETQYF.